Each of the 22 T cell receptor beta chains below was sequenced from the same sample in a study of T-cell reconstitution after alpha-beta-depleted transplantation in children. The TCRbeta library incorporated unique molecular identifiers. MiXCR was run by TCRdb on the PCR reads, yielding one entry per CDR3 protein. The sample carries more than 200,000 distinct CDR3 sequences, 7.5% to 10% recorded once. Sequencing used PBMCs from the stem cell graft donor, obtained from the stem cell graft. The source of these receptors is a human donor who donated a stem cell graft to a child with SCID.

The CDR3 protein is CASSQDPQGAYEQYF. DNA of the CDR3: TGCGCCAGCAGCCAAGATCCCCAGGGGGCCTACGAGCAGTACTTC. The chain uses TRBV4-1 and TRBJ2-7; 7 bases are a match to TRBD1. CDR1 MGHRA and CDR2 YSYEKL come from the germline V gene. Trimming removed 0 bases from V and 2 bases from J; junction bases left unmatched: 4. The length of the CDR3 is 15 residues.

The chain is built from TRBV7-7 and TRBJ2-2; either TRBD1 or TRBD2 may supply D (5 bases each). Trimming removed 5 bases from V and 4 bases from J, with 11 bases in between. This CDR3 has 14 residues. CDR1 is SSHAT, CDR2 FNYEAQ, per germline (reference sequence). The CDR3 spells CASSPGTSTGELFF. The CDR3 DNA reads TGTGCCAGCAGCCCGGGGACGTCCACCGGGGAGCTGTTTTTT.

Many counts were recorded for this clonotype. J is TRBJ2-1 and V is TRBV7-3; D assignment may be TRBD1 or TRBD2 (6 bases each). The CDR3 is 15 residues long. V dropped 3 bases and J dropped 8 bases, with 17 bases sitting between them. In germline, CDR1 is SGHTA, CDR2 FQGTGA. As DNA, the CDR3 is TGTGCCAGCAGCTTGATCGGGGGCCCGGGGGATGAGCAGTTCTTC. It is translated as CASSLIGGPGDEQFF.

This clonotype was recorded many times. The chain recombines TRBV5-1 with TRBJ2-3, with D unresolved. CDR3 length: 15 amino acids. The V gene lost 0 bases and the J gene lost 4 bases, with 12 bases spanning the gap. CDR1 is SGHRS, CDR2 YFSETQ, per germline. DNA for the CDR3: TGCGCCAGCAGCTTGGTACTATCCGCCCCAGATACGCAGTATTTT. Its protein product is CASSLVLSAPDTQYF.

This clonotype was counted only a few times. In DNA form, the CDR3 reads TGTGCCAGCAGTTCAACTTACCCGGGACAGGGGACGAACACTGAAGCTTTCTTT. Its protein product is CASSSTYPGQGTNTEAFF. The chain uses TRBV11-1 and TRBJ1-1; 10 bases align to TRBD1. The CDR3 has 18 amino acids. After removal of 6 bases from V and 1 base from J, the junction contained 14 bases not matched to a gene. Germline V lookup: CDR1 SGHAT, CDR2 FQDESV (reference sequence).

This clonotype was detected a few times. V and J are TRBV19 and TRBJ2-7; maybe TRBD1 (6 bases). The V gene's germline CDR1 is LNHDA and CDR2 SQIVND (reference sequence). V was trimmed by 5 bases and J by 7 bases, leaving 18 bases between them. The CDR3 is made up of 14 amino acids. For the CDR3, the DNA is TGTGCCAGTAGTCCCTCCCCACAGGGTGTGGAGCAGTACTTC. Its protein product is CASSPSPQGVEQYF.

Turning to this clonotype: A much larger clone sits a single nucleotide away, making a read error possible. This chain uses TRBV5-1 with TRBJ1-1, with D possibly TRBD1 on 5 matching bases. This CDR3 contains 15 residues. Germline V gives CDR1 SGHRS, CDR2 YFSETQ. CDR3 residues: CASSLDTGMNTEALF. For the CDR3, the DNA is TGCGCCAGCAGCTTGGACACAGGCATGAACACTGAAGCTCTCTTT. Full variable domain (rest looked up from reference TRBV5-1 and TRBJ1-1): KAGVTQTPRYLIKTRGQQVTLSCSPISGHRSVSWYQQTPGQGLQFLFEYFSETQRNKGNFPGRFSGRQFSNSRSEMNVSTLELGDSALYLCASSLDTGMNTEALFGQGTRLTVV.

This clonotype was detected many times. V is TRBV19 and J is TRBJ1-1; 9 positions agree with TRBD1. J lost 6 bases, V lost 4 bases, and 3 bases had no gene match. CDR1 and CDR2 from the germline V gene are LNHDA and SQIVND (reference sequence). This CDR3 has 13 amino acids. The CDR3 here is CASSRDRVAEAFF. CDR3 nucleotides: TGTGCCAGTAGTAGGGACAGGGTAGCTGAAGCTTTCTTT. The full variable domain, its missing parts supplied by reference TRBV19 and TRBJ1-1, is DGGITQSPKYLFRKEGQNVTLSCEQNLNHDAMYWYRQDPGQGLRLIYYSQIVNDFQKGDIAEGYSVSREKKESFPLTVTSAQKNPTAFYLCASSRDRVAEAFFGQGTRLTVV.

The rearrangement uses TRBV25-1 and TRBJ1-5; 10 nucleotides match TRBD1. Trimming cost V 6 bases and J 0 bases; bases outside gene matches: 8. Germline V gene data show CDR1 as MGHDK and CDR2 as SYGVNS. The CDR3 is made up of 17 amino acids. The DNA for the CDR3 is TGTGCCAGCAGCAACCTAGGGACAGGGGATAGCAATCAGCCCCAGCATTTT. It is translated as CASSNLGTGDSNQPQHF.

This clonotype was seen at least ten times. The V gene is TRBV6-1, the J gene TRBJ2-1, with a weak D call TRBD1 (5 bases). The CDR3 has 13 residues. Germline V gives CDR1 MNHNS, CDR2 SASEGT. Trimming removed 5 bases at V and 9 bases at J, with 14 bases between. The chain's CDR3 is CASSLNQGTEQFF. DNA of the CDR3: TGTGCCAGCAGTCTTAACCAGGGTACTGAGCAGTTCTTC.

In this sample, this clonotype turned up many times. The rearrangement joins TRBV12-3 or TRBV12-4 to TRBJ2-5; a weak D match, TRBD2 (5 bases). V lost 5 bases, J lost 8 bases, and 15 bases lay in between. The CDR3 length is 13 residues. This chain's CDR3 is CASSLLGGPTQYF. The CDR3 region has the DNA TGTGCCAGCAGTCTTCTAGGAGGACCTACCCAGTACTTC.

This clonotype showed up many times. The chain recombines TRBV12-3 or TRBV12-4 with TRBJ1-5, with D possibly matching TRBD1 (5 bases). This CDR3 region has 15 residues. The V gene lost 4 bases and the J gene lost 3 bases, with 13 bases spanning the gap. The DNA of the CDR3 is TGTGCCAGCAGTTCTACTCAGGGCTACAATCAGCCCCAGCATTTT. Translation: CASSSTQGYNQPQHF.

Ten or more counts support this clonotype. The genes are TRBV4-1 and TRBJ1-2, with TRBD1 matching 7 bases. This CDR3 has 15 residues. Germline V gene sequence: CDR1 MGHRA, CDR2 YSYEKL. V dropped 2 bases and J dropped 7; count of bases not matched to a gene: 10. The CDR3 bases are TGCGCCAGCAGCCAATTGGGGGGACAGAGGGGTGGCTACACCTTC. Its protein is CASSQLGGQRGGYTF.

This clonotype was observed at least ten times. The chain recombines TRBV5-1 with TRBJ2-3, with D possibly being TRBD2 (7 bases). The CDR3 spans 16 residues. Germline CDR1 SGHRS, CDR2 YFSETQ. Trimming took off 0 bases at V and 6 bases at J, with 17 bases between the two ends. DNA of the CDR3: TGCGCCAGCAGCTTGGTCCCGGGGGGCCGGGGTGATACGCAGTATTTT. Encoded protein: CASSLVPGGRGDTQYF.

This clonotype was found many times. The gene calls are TRBV20-1 and TRBJ2-6, with D tentatively TRBD1 (5 bases). The CDR3 has 17 amino acids. V lost 0 bases to trimming and J lost 3 bases, with 15 bases between them. Germline CDR1 DFQATT, CDR2 SNEGSKA (reference sequence). The CDR3 region is CSARDPDTFFGANVLTF. The CDR3 nucleotides read TGCAGTGCTAGAGATCCGGACACCTTCTTTGGGGCCAACGTCCTGACTTTC.

A word on this clonotype: Given a much more abundant clone one base away, this may be a read error. CDR3 protein: CAPGEDFSYAQYF. CDR3 in DNA: TGTGCCCCAGGCGAGGATTTCTCCTACGCGCAGTACTTC. The rearrangement links TRBV28 to TRBJ2-7, with D hard to call. The CDR3 length is 13 residues. Germline values: CDR1 MDHEN, CDR2 SYDVKM.

This clonotype has a count of ten or more. The gene calls are TRBV10-1 and TRBJ2-3, with D possibly matching TRBD2 (6 bases). CDR1 and CDR2 from the germline V gene are WNHNN and SYGVQD (reference sequence). The CDR3 has 16 amino acids. The V and J ends lost 5 bases and 4 bases respectively, with 19 bases between them. CDR3 sequence (DNA): TGCGCCAGCAGTCCGGGAGCTAGGGGTTTTTCAGATACGCAGTATTTT. It yields the protein CASSPGARGFSDTQYF.

This clonotype came up many times. The chain uses TRBV5-1 and TRBJ2-7, with D unresolved. The germline CDR1 and CDR2 sequences are SGHRS and YFSETQ. With 0 bases removed from V and 2 bases from J, the gap between germline ends came to 9 bases. The CDR3 has 14 amino acids. CDR3 sequence (DNA): TGCGCCAGCAGCTTGGAAGGGCCAACCTACGAGCAGTACTTC. It encodes CASSLEGPTYEQYF.

This clonotype was seen ten or more times. The chain combines TRBV5-5 with TRBJ1-5; D is undetermined. V dropped 4 bases and J dropped 4 bases, with 15 bases sitting between them. The CDR3 runs to 15 residues. CDR1 is SGHKS, CDR2 YYEKEE, per germline (reference sequence). In DNA form, the CDR3 reads TGTGCCAGCAGCCGACACGGGCCTGGGAATCAGCCCCAGCATTTT. Protein product: CASSRHGPGNQPQHF.

This clonotype has ten or more counts. V is TRBV7-2 and J is TRBJ1-5, with a tentative D call TRBD1 (5 bases). There are 14 residues in the CDR3. Between the trimmed V and J ends, which lost 1 base and 3 bases, there was a span of 7 bases. Germline V gene lookup returns CDR1 SGHTA and CDR2 FQGNSA. The CDR3 region has the DNA TGTGCCAGCAGCTTAGGCGGGGCCAATCAGCCCCAGCATTTT. Protein sequence: CASSLGGANQPQHF. The whole variable domain, filled in from reference TRBV7-2 and TRBJ1-5, reads GAGVSQSPSNKVTEKGKDVELRCDPISGHTALYWYRQSLGQGLEFLIYFQGNSAPDKSGLPSDRFSAERTGGSVSTLTIQRTQQEDSAVYLCASSLGGANQPQHFGDGTRLSIL.

In this sample, this clonotype turned up many times. CDR3 residues: CSARGLAGPVNTGELFF. CDR3 DNA sequence: TGCAGTGCTAGAGGACTAGCGGGACCCGTTAACACCGGGGAGCTGTTTTTT. J is TRBJ2-2 and V is TRBV20-1, with 11 bases fitting TRBD2. After removal of 1 base from V and 2 bases from J, the junction contained 6 bases not matched to a gene. Germline CDR1 DFQATT, CDR2 SNEGSKA (reference sequence). This CDR3 is built from 17 residues.

The table lists this clonotype with many counts. This chain uses TRBV7-9 with TRBJ2-2, with 11 nucleotides matching TRBD2. V lost 5 bases, J lost 5 bases, and 7 bases stayed unmatched. This CDR3 spans 16 amino acids. Germline V gene sequence: CDR1 SEHNR, CDR2 FQNEAQ (reference sequence). CDR3 protein: CASSPDRTSGTGELFF. The CDR3 nucleotides are TGTGCCAGCAGCCCTGACCGGACTAGCGGGACCGGGGAGCTGTTTTTT.